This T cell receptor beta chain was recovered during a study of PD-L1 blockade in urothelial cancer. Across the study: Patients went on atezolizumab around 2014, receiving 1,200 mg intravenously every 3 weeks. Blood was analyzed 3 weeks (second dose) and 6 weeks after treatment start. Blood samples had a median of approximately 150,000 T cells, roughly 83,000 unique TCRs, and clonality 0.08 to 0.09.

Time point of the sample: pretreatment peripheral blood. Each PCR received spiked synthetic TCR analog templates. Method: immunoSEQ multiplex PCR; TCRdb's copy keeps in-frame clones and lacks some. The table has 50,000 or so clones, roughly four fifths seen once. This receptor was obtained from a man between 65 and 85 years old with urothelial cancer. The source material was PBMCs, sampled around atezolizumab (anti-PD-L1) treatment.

CDR3 residues: CASSLTPQREGPRMNTGELFF. The CDR3 DNA is TGTGCCAGCAGCTTAACGCCCCAGCGGGAGGGACCTAGAATGAACACCGGGGAGCTGTTTTTT. This rearrangement joins TRBV7-3 to TRBJ2-2; the match to TRBD2 covers 10 bases. After removal of 0 bases from V and 1 base from J, the junction contained 14 bases not matched to a gene. CDR3 size: 21 residues. The germline CDR1 and CDR2 sequences are SGHTA and FQGTGA.